This passage covers 14 T cell receptor beta chains from one sample sequenced in a study of cytomegalovirus exposure and HLA in healthy donors (dated by TCRdb to about 2017). Libraries came from the immunoSEQ multiplex PCR assay. For the multiplex PCR, a mixture combining 60 forward primers for TCR Vbeta segments and 13 reverse primers for TCR Jbeta segments was used. Held by TCRdb, this immuneACCESS table contains in-frame sequences only and omits some clones. Under half of the omission traces to an unresolved V gene where checked; the cause of the rest is unknown. For this sample there are roughly 140,000 clones; around 81% appear just once. The top ten clones comprise over 2.5% of the sample. The sequenced sample consisted of PBMCs. All receptors come from a male donor in good health and CMV-seronegative.

V is TRBV9 and J is TRBJ2-2; D remains ambiguous. Germline CDR1 SGDLS, CDR2 YYNGEE. The CDR3 is 17 amino acids. The V and J ends lost 0 bases and 0 bases respectively, with 12 bases between them. The CDR3 bases are TGTGCCAGCAGCGTAGCTCTAAGACAACCGAACACCGGGGAGCTGTTTTTT. This gives the protein CASSVALRQPNTGELFF.

The V and J genes are TRBV6-6 and TRBJ2-7; D is possibly TRBD2 (5 bases). Germline CDR1 reads MNHNY; CDR2 reads SVGAGI (reference sequence). The CDR3 extends over 13 amino acids. V lost 5 bases, J lost 5 bases, and 13 bases lay in between. The DNA for the CDR3 is TGTGCCAGCAGTCGCGGGTCTGCCCACGAGCAGTACTTC. Its protein is CASSRGSAHEQYF.

V usage is TRBV11-2 and J usage is TRBJ1-5, with no clear D. This CDR3 is built from 15 residues. V lost 1 base to trimming and J lost 1 base, with 8 bases between them. CDR1 and CDR2 from the germline V gene are SGHAT and FQNNGV. The CDR3 DNA reads TGTGCCAGCAGCTTAGCCGGTTGGAGCAATCAGCCCCAGCATTTT. As protein: CASSLAGWSNQPQHF.

This clone was counted a few times. The rearrangement joins TRBV30 to TRBJ1-2; 9 nucleotides match TRBD1. Germline loops: CDR1 GTSNPN, CDR2 SVGIG (reference sequence). The CDR3 has 16 residues. After removal of 0 bases from V and 6 bases from J, the junction contained 11 bases not matched to a gene. The chain's CDR3 is CAWSVYVRQGEDGYTF. DNA of the CDR3: TGTGCCTGGAGTGTATACGTACGACAGGGGGAAGATGGCTACACCTTC.

On this clone: Its ends do not fully match the called genes, so a read error is possible. The chain has TRBV19 and TRBJ2-7; 10 bases map to TRBD1. Germline V CDR1 and CDR2: LNHDA, SQIVND (reference sequence). The CDR3 runs to 16 residues. This chain's CDR3 is CARSPRQGAGTYEQYF. CDR3 in DNA: TGTGCCCGTAGTCCCCGACAGGGGGCCGGAACCTACGAGCAGTACTTC.

The J gene is TRBJ1-4, the V gene TRBV10-1, with D possibly TRBD1 on 5 matching bases. Germline-derived CDR1 and CDR2 are WNHNN and SYGVQD (reference sequence). Deletions cut 5 bases from V and 4 bases from J, with 14 bases between. The CDR3 has 15 amino acids. The CDR3 nucleotides read TGCGCCAGCAGTAGAGATAACAGGTATAATGAAAAACTGTTTTTT. Its translation: CASSRDNRYNEKLFF.

CDR3 residues: CASSTTGADTGELFF. CDR3 nucleotide sequence: TGTGCCAGTAGCACTACAGGGGCGGACACCGGGGAGCTGTTTTTT. The V and J genes are TRBV19 and TRBJ2-2; TRBD1 matches 7 bases. V shed 6 bases and J 3 bases; nucleotides not matched to a gene: 7. CDR1 and CDR2 from the germline V gene are LNHDA and SQIVND (reference sequence). CDR3 length: 15 residues.

This clone has only one observation. This chain links TRBV6-5 with TRBJ2-3; 8 bases agree with TRBD2. V lost 8 bases to trimming and J lost 2 bases; unmatched junction nucleotides: 9. This CDR3 has 15 residues. CDR1 and CDR2 (germline): MNHEY, SVGAGI. CDR3 protein: CASHRGGRNTDTQYF. CDR3 coding DNA: TGTGCCAGCCACCGCGGGGGGCGCAACACAGATACGCAGTATTTT.

This clone was counted a single time. V is TRBV9 and J is TRBJ1-2; tentatively, D is TRBD1 (6 bases). The CDR3 contains 14 residues. The germline gives CDR1 SGDLS, CDR2 YYNGEE. With 3 bases removed from V and 3 bases from J, the gap between germline ends came to 12 bases. The CDR3 DNA follows: TGTGCCAGCAGCGAGGTACAGGGTTACTATGGCTACACCTTC. Amino acids: CASSEVQGYYGYTF.

This chain joins TRBV4-2 and TRBJ1-5; D uncertain. The CDR3 consists of 16 residues. Per germline, CDR1 LGHNA and CDR2 YNFKEQ. V lost 1 base, J lost 0 bases, and 10 bases lay in between. The CDR3 protein is CASSQGGDNSNQPQHF. DNA of the CDR3: TGTGCCAGCAGCCAAGGGGGAGATAATAGCAATCAGCCCCAGCATTTT.

The rearrangement links TRBV7-8 to TRBJ2-1, with D possibly matching TRBD1 (6 bases). The germline V and J ends were trimmed by 1 base and 4 bases, with 14 bases remaining between them. This CDR3 has 16 amino acids. Per the germline V gene, CDR1 is SGHVS and CDR2 is FQNEAQ. CDR3 in DNA: TGTGCCAGCAGCTTAGGACGGCCACAGGGATACAATGAGCAGTTCTTC. It is translated as CASSLGRPQGYNEQFF.

The chain recombines TRBV7-9 with TRBJ1-1, with D unresolved. This CDR3 spans 12 amino acids. V lost 5 bases, J lost 4 bases, and 8 bases lay in between. CDR1 is SEHNR, CDR2 FQNEAQ, per germline (reference sequence). The CDR3 reads CASSPRGTEAFF. CDR3 nucleotides: TGTGCCAGCAGCCCCCGGGGCACTGAAGCTTTCTTT.

This clone was recorded a few times. The gene calls are TRBV9 and TRBJ2-3, with 8 bases aligning to TRBD1. Germline CDR1 reads SGDLS; CDR2 reads YYNGEE. The CDR3 runs 15 residues. Trimming cost V 3 bases and J 3 bases; bases outside gene matches: 6. The CDR3 coding sequence is TGTGCCAGCAGCGGACCCGGGACAGGTACAGATACGCAGTATTTT. Protein product: CASSGPGTGTDTQYF.

The rearrangement links TRBV7-2 to TRBJ2-3, with D possibly being TRBD1 (5 bases). V was clipped by 2 bases and J by 6 bases, with 18 bases between them. Germline-derived CDR1 and CDR2 are SGHTA and FQGNSA. The CDR3 runs 16 residues. The DNA for the CDR3 is TGTGCCAGCAGCTTAAACCCCGGCGCTTCAGGGGATACGCAGTATTTT. Its translation is CASSLNPGASGDTQYF.